Below are 8 T cell receptor beta chains sequenced from a single sample in a study of cytomegalovirus exposure and HLA in healthy donors. The PCR had 60 Vbeta and 13 Jbeta primers. Clones were read by immunoSEQ multiplex PCR, and TCRdb kept only the in-frame ones, dropping some. The sample consists of 110,000 to 150,000 clones, 79% of them appearing once. Sequenced material: PBMCs. The origin of the receptors is a man between 18 and 35 years old in good health and CMV-seronegative.

This clone was seen a handful of times. In nucleotides, the CDR3 is TGTGCCAGTAGGAGGACAGGGGTCCCTGAAGCTTTCTTT. Protein sequence: CASRRTGVPEAFF. The V and J genes are TRBV19 and TRBJ1-1; TRBD1 aligns across 9 bases. In germline, CDR1 is LNHDA, CDR2 SQIVND (reference sequence). This CDR3 is built from 13 residues. V shed 6 bases, J shed 6 bases, and the junction held 5 bases outside the gene matches.

The chain recombines TRBV25-1 with TRBJ1-2; TRBD1 agrees at 7 bases. J lost 6 bases, V lost 7 bases, and 2 bases had no gene match. This CDR3 has 11 residues. The germline gives CDR1 MGHDK, CDR2 SYGVNS. The CDR3 DNA reads TGTGCCAGCAACCAGGGGGATGGCTACACCTTC. The encoded protein is CASNQGDGYTF.

The V gene is TRBV7-9, the J gene TRBJ1-1, with no clear D. This CDR3 has 15 residues. The V and J ends lost 0 bases and 3 bases respectively, with 11 bases between them. Germline loops: CDR1 SEHNR, CDR2 FQNEAQ (reference sequence). The CDR3 loop is CASSLALGVYTEAFF. DNA of the CDR3: TGTGCCAGCAGCTTAGCGCTGGGAGTCTACACTGAAGCTTTCTTT.

V gene TRBV5-1 combines with J gene TRBJ1-3; 9 bases fit TRBD1. The CDR3 consists of 16 residues. Germline CDR1 SGHRS, CDR2 YFSETQ. Germline trimming cut 4 bases from V and 5 bases from J; bases unmatched to any gene: 10. The DNA for the CDR3 is TGCGCCAGCAGCGAGCGCGGACAGGGGTCCCGAAACACCATATATTTT. Its protein product is CASSERGQGSRNTIYF.

The chain's CDR3 is CASRGGAVNSPLHF. As DNA, the CDR3 is TGTGCCAGCAGGGGGGGTGCGGTTAATTCACCCCTCCACTTT. V and J are TRBV6-1 and TRBJ1-6; TRBD1 might be the D (5 bases). V lost 6 bases and J 6 bases, leaving 12 bases between the germline ends. This CDR3 is built from 14 residues. In germline, CDR1 is MNHNS, CDR2 SASEGT.

The chain couples TRBV6-5 to TRBJ1-5; 10 bases fit TRBD1. Germline-derived CDR1 and CDR2 are MNHEY and SVGAGI. This CDR3 spans 15 amino acids. The ends lost 6 bases at V and 6 bases at J; junction bases unmatched: 8. The CDR3 reads CASSPRQGAFQPQHF. DNA of the CDR3: TGTGCCAGCAGCCCGCGACAGGGGGCTTTTCAGCCCCAGCATTTT.

V usage is TRBV2 and J usage is TRBJ2-3; TRBD1 matches at 7 bases. Germline V gene data show CDR1 as SNHLY and CDR2 as FYNNEI. The CDR3 is 14 amino acids. The J segment lost 2 bases and the V segment lost 4 bases, leaving 3 bases of the junction unmatched. The CDR3 DNA follows: TGTGCCAGCAGTGGACAGGGAACCACAGATACGCAGTATTTT. Residues: CASSGQGTTDTQYF. Full variable domain (remainder filled in from reference TRBV2 and TRBJ2-3): EPEVTQTPSHQVTQMGQEVILRCVPISNHLYFYWYRQILGQKVEFLVSFYNNEISEKSEIFDDQFSVERPDGSNFTLKIRSTKLEDSAMYFCASSGQGTTDTQYFGPGTRLTVL.

The chain carries TRBV2 and TRBJ2-1, with 10 nucleotides matching TRBD1. The V segment lost 0 bases and the J segment 8 bases; nucleotides outside the gene matches: 4. Germline V gene lookup returns CDR1 SNHLY and CDR2 FYNNEI. This CDR3 comprises 15 residues. The DNA for the CDR3 is TGTGCCAGCAGTGAAGCGGGGACAGGGGCCCATGAGCAGTTCTTC. Its protein is CASSEAGTGAHEQFF.